This paragraph covers one T cell receptor beta chain sequence. Other DNA sequences in the sample encode the same CDR3. The data are from a study of blood T cell repertoires in COVID-19. Germline trimming cut 5 bases from V and 1 base from J; bases unmatched to any gene: 8. This CDR3 spans 16 amino acids. Germline-derived CDR1 and CDR2 are SGHVS and FQNEAQ. Authors' analysis steps: Cell counts per sample came from amplifying reference gene primers. The repertoire was sequenced with immunoSEQ multiplex PCR; TCRdb's copy has only in-frame clones and lacks some. D and trimming were read from the DNA, whereas the V and J calls and clone size are those reported in that table. Of more than 100,000 clones listed, less than 90% are singletons.

The sample consisted of peripheral blood. The sequence came from a woman aged 25 to 39 who had recovered from COVID-19. The V call is TRBV7-8, the J call TRBJ1-5; 7 bases match TRBD1. CDR3 region: CASSIGQVLSNQPQHF. For the CDR3, the DNA is TGTGCCAGCAGCATAGGACAGGTTCTAAGCAATCAGCCCCAGCATTTT.